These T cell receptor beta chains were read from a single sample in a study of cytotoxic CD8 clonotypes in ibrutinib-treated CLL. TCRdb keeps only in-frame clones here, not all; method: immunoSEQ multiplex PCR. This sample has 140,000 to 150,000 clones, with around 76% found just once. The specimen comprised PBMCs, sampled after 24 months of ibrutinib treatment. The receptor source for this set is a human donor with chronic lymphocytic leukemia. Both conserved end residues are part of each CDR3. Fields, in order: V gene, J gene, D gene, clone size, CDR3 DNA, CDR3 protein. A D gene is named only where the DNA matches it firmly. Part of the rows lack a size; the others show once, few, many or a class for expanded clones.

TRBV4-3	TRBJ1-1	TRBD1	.	TGCGCCAGCAGCCAAGTGGGCAGGGGGTACACTGAAGCTTTCTTT	CASSQVGRGYTEAFF
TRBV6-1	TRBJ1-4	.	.	TGTGCCAGCAGCCCCGGCGGGGGTGGGAATGAAAAACTGTTTTTT	CASSPGGGGNEKLFF
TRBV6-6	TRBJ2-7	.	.	TGTGCCAGCAGCGACAGGAGGAGCGCCTACGAGCAGTACTTC	CASSDRRSAYEQYF
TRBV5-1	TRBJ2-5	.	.	TGCGCCAGCAGCCCCCTTGGGGTAGAGACCCAGTACTTC	CASSPLGVETQYF
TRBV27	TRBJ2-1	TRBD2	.	TGTGCCAGCAGTAGGACTAGCGGGAGGGCCGGGGAGCAGTTCTTC	CASSRTSGRAGEQFF
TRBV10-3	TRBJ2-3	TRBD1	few	TGTGCCAGCCAGGGGGCCCCAGTGACAGATACGCAGTATTTT	CASQGAPVTDTQYF
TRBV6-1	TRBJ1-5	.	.	TGTGCCAGCAGTGAAGCGCGAGGGACGGACCCCAAGCCCCAGCATTTT	CASSEARGTDPKPQHF
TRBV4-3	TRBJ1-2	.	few	TGCGCCAGCAGCCAAGGACGAGCGCCGGGGTATGGCTACACCTTC	CASSQGRAPGYGYTF
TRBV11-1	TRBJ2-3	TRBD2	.	TGTGCCAGCAGCCCTTCCAGGACTAGCGGGCGGGATACGCAGTATTTT	CASSPSRTSGRDTQYF
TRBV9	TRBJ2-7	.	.	TGTGCCAGCAGCGTAGGGCTCTTAAGCTCCTACGAGCAGTACTTC	CASSVGLLSSYEQYF
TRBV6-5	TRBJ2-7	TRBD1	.	TGTGCCAGCAGCCACCCGGACAGGGGGCAGTACTTC	CASSHPDRGQYF
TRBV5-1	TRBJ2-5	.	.	TGCGCCAGCAGCCCCGGCGGAGAGACCCAGTACTTC	CASSPGGETQYF
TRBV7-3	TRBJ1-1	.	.	TGTGCCAGCAGCTTACGGGGCCAAAACACTGAAGCTTTCTTT	CASSLRGQNTEAFF
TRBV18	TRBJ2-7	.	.	TGTGCCAGCCACGGGACGCTCGACCCCCACGAGCAGTACTTC	CASHGTLDPHEQYF
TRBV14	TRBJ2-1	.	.	TGTGCCAGCAGCCGAATCCGGCTCGATGAGCAGTTCTTC	CASSRIRLDEQFF
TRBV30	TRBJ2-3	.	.	TGTGCCTGGAGTGGGCCGGATACGCAGTATTTT	CAWSGPDTQYF
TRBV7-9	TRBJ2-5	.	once	TGTGCCAGCAGCCCTTCCACTCAGACCCAGTACTTC	CASSPSTQTQYF
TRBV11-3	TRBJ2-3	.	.	TGTGCCAGCAGCCCCGGGGCGACCTCCGATACGCAGTATTTT	CASSPGATSDTQYF
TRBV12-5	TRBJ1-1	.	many	TGTGCTAGTGGTTTGGGGGGTTGGACTGAAGCTTTCTTT	CASGLGGWTEAFF
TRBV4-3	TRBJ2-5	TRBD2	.	TGCGCCAGCAGCCAAGATGCCCAGGGCGGGGGCCAAGAGACCCAGTACTTC	CASSQDAQGGGQETQYF
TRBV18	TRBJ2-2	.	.	TGTGCCAGCTCACCGGCCGGGGAGCTGTTTTTT	CASSPAGELFF
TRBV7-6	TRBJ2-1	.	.	TGTGCCAGCAGCTTAGCCGGGGGAGCCTACAATGAGCAGTTCTTC	CASSLAGGAYNEQFF
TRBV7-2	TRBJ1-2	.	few	TGTGCCAGCAGCTTAGGGGAGGGGTGGCTCTATGGCTACACCTTC	CASSLGEGWLYGYTF
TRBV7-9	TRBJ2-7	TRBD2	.	TGTGCCAGCAGCTTAGCAGCGGGAATCTACGAGCAGTACTTC	CASSLAAGIYEQYF
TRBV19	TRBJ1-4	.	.	TGTGCCAGTAGTCCCCGGGGAGCACCAACTAATGAAAAACTGTTTTTT	CASSPRGAPTNEKLFF
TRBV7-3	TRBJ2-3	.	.	TGTGCCAGCAGCTCGTCCAGGTTTGCAGATACGCAGTATTTT	CASSSSRFADTQYF
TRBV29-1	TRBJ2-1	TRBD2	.	TGCAGCGTGACTCCAGGAAGCGGGGGTACCAATGAGCAGTTCTTC	CSVTPGSGGTNEQFF
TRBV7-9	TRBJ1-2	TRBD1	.	TGTGCCAGCAGCTTAGCCGGGACAGGGGGCCCAAACTATGGCTACACCTTC	CASSLAGTGGPNYGYTF
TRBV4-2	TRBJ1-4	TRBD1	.	TGTGCCAGCAGCCAAGTGGGCGCGGGACAGGGGATCTCAACTAATGAAAAACTGTTTTTT	CASSQVGAGQGISTNEKLFF
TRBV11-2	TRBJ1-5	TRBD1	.	TGTGCCAGCAGCTACGGGACAGTCAGTCAGCCCCAGCATTTT	CASSYGTVSQPQHF
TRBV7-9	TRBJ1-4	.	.	TGTGCCAGCAGCGCTGGACACTTCCAACTAATGAAAAGCCTGTTTTTT	CASSAGHFQLMKSLFF
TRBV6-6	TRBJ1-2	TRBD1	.	TGTGCCAGCAGTTACGGGACAGGGGGTAGCGGCTACACCTTC	CASSYGTGGSGYTF
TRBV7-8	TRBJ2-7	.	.	TGTGCCAGCCGAGGCAGCCGGAGGCCCTACGAGCAGTACTTC	CASRGSRRPYEQYF
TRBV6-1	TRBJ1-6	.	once	TGTGCCAGCAGTGCCAGGGGAGGCCAGAGCTCCTATAATTCACCCCTCCACTTT	CASSARGGQSSYNSPLHF
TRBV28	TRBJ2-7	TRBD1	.	TGTGCCAGTATATCCGGGACAGGGATACACGAGCAGTACTTC	CASISGTGIHEQYF
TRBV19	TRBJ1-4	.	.	TGTGCCACCCGAGATTTTGGGGGCGATAATGAAAAACTGTTTTTT	CATRDFGGDNEKLFF
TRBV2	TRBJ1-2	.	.	TGTGCCAGCAGTGCAGAACGAAACTATGGCTACACCTTC	CASSAERNYGYTF
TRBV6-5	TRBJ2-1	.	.	TGTGCCAGCAGCCGGACTGCTTCCTACAATGAGCAGTTCTTC	CASSRTASYNEQFF
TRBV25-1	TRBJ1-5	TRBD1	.	TGTGCCAGCAGGGCCTCAGGGGGGCAGCCCCAGCATTTT	CASRASGGQPQHF
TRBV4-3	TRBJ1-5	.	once	TGCGCCAGCAGCCAAGGGGCGGGAGCCAATCAGCCCCAGCATTTT	CASSQGAGANQPQHF
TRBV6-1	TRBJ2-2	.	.	TGTGCCAGCAGTGAGGGGCGGCAGTCGAACACCGGGGAGCTGTTTTTT	CASSEGRQSNTGELFF
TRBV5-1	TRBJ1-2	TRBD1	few	TGCGCCAGCAGCTCAGGTGGGGAGGGGACAGTCTACACCTTC	CASSSGGEGTVYTF
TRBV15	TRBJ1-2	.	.	TGTGCCACCAGCAGCCCCCCGACAGGAAACAATGGCTACACCTTC	CATSSPPTGNNGYTF
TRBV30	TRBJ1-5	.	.	TGTGCCTGGAGTGTATCCGGGTTGGATCAGCCCCAGCATTTT	CAWSVSGLDQPQHF
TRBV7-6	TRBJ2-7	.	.	TGTGCCAGCAGCTTAGCCCCAGCAGGACTCGCGCGCGGCGAGCAGTACTTC	CASSLAPAGLARGEQYF
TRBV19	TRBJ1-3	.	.	TGTGCCAGTAGTATGGGCCAAAAAGGAAACACCATATATTTT	CASSMGQKGNTIYF
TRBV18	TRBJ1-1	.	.	TGTGCCAGCTCACCAGACGGGGCAGGGGAAGCTTTCTTT	CASSPDGAGEAFF
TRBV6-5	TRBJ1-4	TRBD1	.	TGTGCCAGCAGCCCCCTGGGGACAGGGGAAGGAAAACTGTTTTTT	CASSPLGTGEGKLFF
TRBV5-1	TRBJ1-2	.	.	TGCGCCAGCAGCTTGGGGGTTGAGGTCGTCGGCTATGGCTACACCTTC	CASSLGVEVVGYGYTF
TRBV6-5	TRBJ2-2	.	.	TGTGCCAGCAGTTACTCGAGAGGCACGGAGCTGTTTTTT	CASSYSRGTELFF
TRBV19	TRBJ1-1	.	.	TGTGCCAGTAGCCGACGCCGGGGGACTGAAGCTTTCTTT	CASSRRRGTEAFF
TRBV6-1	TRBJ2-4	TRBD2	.	TGTGCCAGCAGTGAAGCGCGGGGGGGCGCGCGAAACATTCAGTACTTC	CASSEARGGARNIQYF
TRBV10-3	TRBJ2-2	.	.	TGTGCCATCAGTGTTGGCGGAAAGAACACCGGGGAGCTGTTTTTT	CAISVGGKNTGELFF
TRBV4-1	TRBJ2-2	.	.	TGCGCCAGCAGCCAAGAACGTGGGATGGGGGTCACCGGGGAGCTGTTTTTT	CASSQERGMGVTGELFF